This T cell receptor (beta chain) was sequenced in a study of blood T cell repertoires in COVID-19. Original processing methods: The assay estimated nucleated cells by amplifying reference gene primers. Only in-frame clones appear in the TCRdb table, and some are missing; sequencing was by immunoSEQ multiplex PCR. V and J calls and clone size are as listed in that table; D and trimming were resolved from the DNA. This sample has 350,000 to 450,000 clones; about 89% occur once, and the top ten carry roughly 1.4%. A single count supports this clone. Germline CDR1 and CDR2: MNHEY and SMNVEV (reference sequence). Trimming stripped 3 bases from V and 2 bases from J, with 18 bases between. The CDR3 extends over 17 amino acids.

This clonotype originated in a middle-aged woman with COVID-19, enrolled during active disease. V and J are TRBV27 and TRBJ2-3, with unresolved D. The source material was peripheral blood. DNA of the CDR3: TGTGCCAGCAGTTTTTATACGAGCGCCCCCCCCACAGATACGCAGTATTTT. Protein product: CASSFYTSAPPTDTQYF.